A single T cell receptor beta chain is shown here with its context. Its target is not known. The genes are named according to mouse. The read ends 1 residue before the CDR3 terminus; that terminus is restored from the germline J gene. Germline CDR1 is FNHDT and CDR2 is SITEND (reference sequence). This CDR3 spans 17 amino acids. Trimming left V 1 base short and J 0 bases short, with 11 bases between. Survey-depth TCRbeta CDR3 sequencing reported V/J genes and productive frequencies. This table comes from immunoSEQ multiplex PCR, and its TCRdb copy is limited to in-frame clones, with some not included. The sample yields roughly 8,600 clones, roughly 38% seen once. This entry is derived from a study of tissue T cells after allogeneic stem cell transplantation. Whole-study findings and limits: Alloreactivity or antigen specificity of tissue TCRs was not determined; some clones might be host cells.

Documented time point: mouse harvest day 14 after allogeneic transplant. The graft held 10^6 splenic CD5+ T cells and 10^7 T-cell-depleted bone marrow cells. This chain joins TRBV19 and TRBJ1-6; possible D gene TRBD1, 5 bases. TRBJ1-6 is noted as an ORF with a role that remains uncertain. The clonotype comes from a female BALB/c mouse given C57BL/6 T cells with graft-versus-host disease after an allogeneic hematopoietic cell transplant. Sequencing was carried out using skin. The sequenced part of the CDR3 DNA is TGTGCCAGCAGTATATCCGGGGCGAATTCCTATAATTCGCCCCTCTAC. This translates into CASSISGANSYNSPLY. Given in full, the CDR3 is CASSISGANSYNSPLYF.